The 9 T cell receptor beta chains below were found in one sample sequenced in a study of early T cells in non-severe SARS-CoV-2 infection. TCRdb reanalysed the 5' RACE reads using MiXCR and keeps one entry per CDR3 protein. The table records more than 20,000 distinct CDR3 sequences, about 4% of them present only once. Sequencing was carried out using whole blood. The source of these receptors is an adult who was a healthcare worker with PCR-confirmed SARS-CoV-2 infection or an uninfected control (not recorded which).

This clonotype has at least ten counts. This chain uses TRBV7-2 with TRBJ2-7, with 9 bases identical to TRBD2. The CDR3 has 15 residues. CDR1 and CDR2 from the germline V gene are SGHTA and FQGNSA. The junction had 2 bases not matched to a gene; V was cut back by 2 bases and J by 0 bases. The CDR3 spells CASSLSGGLSYEQYF. The DNA of the CDR3 is TGTGCCAGCAGCTTAAGCGGGGGGCTCTCCTACGAGCAGTACTTC.

This clonotype appeared many times. The CDR3 DNA is TGTGCCAGCAGTTTCAAACGGACTAGGGGGGTTGGGGAGACCCAGTACTTC. It yields the protein CASSFKRTRGVGETQYF. The genes are TRBV27 and TRBJ2-5; perhaps TRBD2 as D (7 bases). The CDR3 totals 17 residues. Trimming cost V 3 bases and J 5 bases, with 22 bases left between them. Germline-derived CDR1 and CDR2 are MNHEY and SMNVEV (reference sequence).

The chain has TRBV20-1 and TRBJ2-5, with 13 bases identical to TRBD2. The CDR3 is 15 residues long. J gave up 3 bases and V 0 bases, and 1 base lay outside the gene matches. Germline CDR1 DFQATT, CDR2 SNEGSKA (reference sequence). The CDR3 region is CSARDGTSGEETQYF. For the CDR3, the DNA is TGCAGTGCTAGAGATGGGACTAGCGGGGAAGAGACCCAGTACTTC.

This clonotype appeared many times. J is TRBJ1-1 and V is TRBV3-1; possible D gene TRBD1, 5 bases. CDR3 length: 11 residues. Germline loops: CDR1 LGHDT, CDR2 YNNKEL (reference sequence). V was pared by 4 bases and J by 11 bases, with 11 bases between. The CDR3: CASSLSPGAFF. The CDR3 nucleotides read TGTGCCAGCAGCCTGTCGCCAGGGGCTTTCTTT.

Relative to its sample, this clonotype is medium-sized. The chain employs TRBV12-3 or TRBV12-4 and TRBJ1-6, with 9 bases fitting TRBD1. V gave up 5 bases and J gave up 7 bases; unmatched junction bases: 3. The CDR3 runs 14 residues. The CDR3 nucleotides read TGTGCCAGCAGTCGGACAGGGGTAAATTCACCCCTCCACTTT. It specifies CASSRTGVNSPLHF.

This clonotype was counted at least ten times. The CDR3 bases are TGCAGTGCTAGATCAGAAGAGACCCAGTACTTC. This translates into CSARSEETQYF. This rearrangement joins TRBV20-1 to TRBJ2-5; no firm D call. Germline V lookup: CDR1 DFQATT, CDR2 SNEGSKA (reference sequence). The V and J ends lost 2 bases and 3 bases respectively, with 4 bases between them. The CDR3 runs 11 residues.

This clonotype was seen many times. V usage is TRBV27 and J usage is TRBJ1-5; D is possibly TRBD1 (5 bases). The CDR3 covers 17 residues. Between the trimmed V and J ends, which lost 4 bases and 7 bases, there was a span of 23 bases. Germline values: CDR1 MNHEY, CDR2 SMNVEV (reference sequence). CDR3 in DNA: TGTGCCAGCAGTTCGGGGGGTTTCGCAGAGGGATGGCAGCCCCAGCATTTT. Translation gives CASSSGGFAEGWQPQHF.

Within the sample, this clonotype is medium-sized. The CDR3 DNA sequence: TGTGCCAGCAGCACATACAGGGAGGGGAAAAACATTCAGTACTTC. It is translated as CASSTYREGKNIQYF. This chain connects TRBV11-2 to TRBJ2-4, with D perhaps TRBD2 (7 bases). Germline V lookup: CDR1 SGHAT, CDR2 FQNNGV. This CDR3 has 15 amino acids. Trimming removed 5 bases at V and 4 bases at J, with 15 bases between. The full variable domain, completed using reference TRBV11-2 and TRBJ2-4, is EAGVAQSPRYKIIEKRQSVAFWCNPISGHATLYWYQQILGQGPKLLIQFQNNGVVDDSQLPKDRFSAERLKGVDSTLKIQPAKLEDSAVYLCASSTYREGKNIQYFGAGTRLSVL.

Remarks on this clonotype: A junction end diverges from the germline sequence, so it may reflect a read error. This sequence joins TRBV29-1 and TRBJ1-2, with 8 bases lining up with TRBD1. Germline V gives CDR1 SQVTM, CDR2 ANQGSEA. The CDR3 length is 13 residues. The CDR3 nucleotides read TGCAGCATTGAATCCGGGACAGGCTATGGCTACACCTTC. Its translation is CSIESGTGYGYTF.